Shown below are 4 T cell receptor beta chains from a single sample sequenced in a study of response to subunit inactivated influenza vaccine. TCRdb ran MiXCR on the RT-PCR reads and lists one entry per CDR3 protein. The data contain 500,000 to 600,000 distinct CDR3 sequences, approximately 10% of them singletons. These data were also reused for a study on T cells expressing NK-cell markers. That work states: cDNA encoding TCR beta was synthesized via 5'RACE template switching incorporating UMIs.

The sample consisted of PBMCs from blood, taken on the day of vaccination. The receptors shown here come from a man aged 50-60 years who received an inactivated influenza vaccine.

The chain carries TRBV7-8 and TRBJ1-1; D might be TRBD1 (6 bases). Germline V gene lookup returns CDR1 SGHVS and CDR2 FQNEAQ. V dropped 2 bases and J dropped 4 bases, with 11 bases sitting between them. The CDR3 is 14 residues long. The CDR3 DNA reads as TGTGCCAGCAGCTTATGGGACAAATTCACTGAAGCTTTCTTT. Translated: CASSLWDKFTEAFF.

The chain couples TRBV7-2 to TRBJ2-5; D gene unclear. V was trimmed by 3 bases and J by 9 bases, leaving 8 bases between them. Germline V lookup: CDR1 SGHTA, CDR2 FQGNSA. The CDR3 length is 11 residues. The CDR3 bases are TGTGCCAGCAGCTTCACCCAGCCCCAGTACTTC. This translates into CASSFTQPQYF.

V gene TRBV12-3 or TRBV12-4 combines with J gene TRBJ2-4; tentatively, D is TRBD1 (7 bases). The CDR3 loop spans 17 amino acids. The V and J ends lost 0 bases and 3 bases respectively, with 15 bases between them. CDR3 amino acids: CASSLAVVQGGKNIQYF. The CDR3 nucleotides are TGTGCCAGCAGTTTAGCGGTAGTCCAGGGGGGCAAAAACATTCAGTACTTC.

The CDR3 nucleotides read TGCAGCGTAGAGCTTGGCCTGAACACTGAAGCTTTCTTT. Translating it yields CSVELGLNTEAFF. V usage is TRBV29-1 and J usage is TRBJ1-1, with D uncertain. CDR1 is SQVTM and CDR2 is ANQGSEA in the germline V gene. V was cut by 6 bases and J by 0 bases, with 11 bases left in between. CDR3 size: 13 residues.